This T cell receptor (beta chain) was retrieved from a study of CD8 T cells in Susac syndrome. Negative isolation was applied to CD8+ and CD4+ T cells, and FACS enrichment was applied to TEMRA cells. The authors reverse transcribed roughly 0.45 to 1 ug RNA with random hexamers. An immunoSEQ multiplex PCR generated amplified TCR beta CDR3 products spanning 54 Vbeta and 13 Jbeta. MiXCR, run by TCRdb on the immunoSEQ multiplex PCR reads, gives a single entry per CDR3 protein. The table records about 300,000 distinct CDR3 sequences, 65% to 90% of them present only once. From germline, CDR1 is SEHNR and CDR2 FQNEAQ (reference sequence). This CDR3 is built from 15 residues. J was trimmed by 8 bases and V by 1 base; bases with no gene match: 10.

The TCR was taken from a human donor with multiple sclerosis. V is TRBV7-9 and J is TRBJ1-1, with 7 bases fitting TRBD1. Sequencing used CD8+ T cells from PBMCs. CDR3 protein: CASSLGADRLEEAFF. The CDR3 DNA follows: TGTGCCAGCAGCTTAGGGGCGGACAGGCTCGAGGAAGCTTTCTTT.